This TCR beta chain was documented in a study of blood T cell repertoires in COVID-19. Per the germline V gene, CDR1 is MNHEY and CDR2 is SMNVEV (reference sequence). The CDR3 totals 14 residues. The V and J ends lost 5 bases and 8 bases, in that order; junction bases with no gene match: 7. TCRdb keeps only in-frame clones here, not all; method: immunoSEQ multiplex PCR. The sample includes about 480,000 clones, 88% of them seen just once. Clinical history as reported by participants underpinned cohort assignment. This sequence originates from a woman in her thirties or forties who had recovered from COVID-19. Sequencing was performed on PBMCs or T cells enriched from blood (not recorded which). The genes are TRBV27 and TRBJ1-2, with 11 positions matching TRBD1. This chain's CDR3 is CASSDPGQGDGYTF. The CDR3 DNA follows: TGTGCCAGCAGTGACCCGGGACAGGGGGACGGCTACACCTTC.